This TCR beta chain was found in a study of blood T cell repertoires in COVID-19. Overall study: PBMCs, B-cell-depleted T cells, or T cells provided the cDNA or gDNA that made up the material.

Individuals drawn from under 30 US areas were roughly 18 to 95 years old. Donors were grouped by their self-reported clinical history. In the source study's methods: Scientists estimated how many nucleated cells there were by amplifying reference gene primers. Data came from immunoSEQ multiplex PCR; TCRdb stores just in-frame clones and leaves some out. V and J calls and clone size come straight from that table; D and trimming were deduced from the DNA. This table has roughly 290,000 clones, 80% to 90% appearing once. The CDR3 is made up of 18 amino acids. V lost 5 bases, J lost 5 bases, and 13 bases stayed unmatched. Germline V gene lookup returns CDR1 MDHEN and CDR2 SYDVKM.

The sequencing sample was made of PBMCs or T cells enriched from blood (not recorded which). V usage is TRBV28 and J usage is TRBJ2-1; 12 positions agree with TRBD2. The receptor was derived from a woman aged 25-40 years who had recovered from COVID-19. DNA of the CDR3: TGTGCCAGCAGTCAAGTAACTAGCGGGAGGCTGACTAACAATGAGCAGTTCTTC. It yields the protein CASSQVTSGRLTNNEQFF.